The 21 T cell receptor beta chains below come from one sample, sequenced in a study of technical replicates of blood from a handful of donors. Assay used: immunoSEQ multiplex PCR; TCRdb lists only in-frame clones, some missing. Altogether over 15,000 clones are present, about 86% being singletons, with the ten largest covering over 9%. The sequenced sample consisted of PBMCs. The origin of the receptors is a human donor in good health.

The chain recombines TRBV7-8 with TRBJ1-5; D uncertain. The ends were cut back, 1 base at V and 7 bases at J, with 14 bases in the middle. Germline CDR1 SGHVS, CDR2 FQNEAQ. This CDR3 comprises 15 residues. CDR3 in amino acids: CASSLVEGLDQPQHF. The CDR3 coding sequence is TGTGCCAGCAGCTTAGTCGAGGGTTTAGACCAGCCCCAGCATTTT. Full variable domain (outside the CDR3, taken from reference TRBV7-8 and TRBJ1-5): GAGVSQSPRYKVAKRGQDVALRCDPISGHVSLFWYQQALGQGPEFLTYFQNEAQLDKSGLPSDRFFAERPEGSVSTLKIQRTQQEDSAVYLCASSLVEGLDQPQHFGDGTRLSIL.

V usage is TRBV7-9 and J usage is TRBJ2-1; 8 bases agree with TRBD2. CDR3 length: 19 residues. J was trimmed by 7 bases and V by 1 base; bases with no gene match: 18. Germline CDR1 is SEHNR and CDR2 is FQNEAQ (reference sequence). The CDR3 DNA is TGTGCCAGCAGCTTAGGTTTAAGTACGCGGGAGGTTAGCGGGAATGAGCAGTTCTTC. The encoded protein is CASSLGLSTREVSGNEQFF.

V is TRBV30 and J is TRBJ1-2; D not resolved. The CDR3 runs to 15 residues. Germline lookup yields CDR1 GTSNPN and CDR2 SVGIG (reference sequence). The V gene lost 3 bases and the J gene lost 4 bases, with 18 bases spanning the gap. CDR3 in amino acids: CAWSHDSDGGYGYTF. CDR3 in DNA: TGTGCCTGGAGCCACGACTCAGATGGTGGCTATGGCTACACCTTC.

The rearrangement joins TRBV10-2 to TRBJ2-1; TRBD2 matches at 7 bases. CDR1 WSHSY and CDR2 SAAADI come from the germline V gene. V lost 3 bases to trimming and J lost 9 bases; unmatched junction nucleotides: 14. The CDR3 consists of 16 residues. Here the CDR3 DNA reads TGCGCCAGCAGTGACGGAGCGGGGAGGGCCCGGGGTGAGCAGTTCTTC. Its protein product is CASSDGAGRARGEQFF.

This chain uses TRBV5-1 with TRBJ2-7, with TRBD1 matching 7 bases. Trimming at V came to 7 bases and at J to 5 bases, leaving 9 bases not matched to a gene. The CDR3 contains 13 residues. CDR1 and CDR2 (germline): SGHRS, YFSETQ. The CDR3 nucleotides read TGCGCCAGCCGGTTTGAGGGGGCGAACGAGCAGTACTTC. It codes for CASRFEGANEQYF.

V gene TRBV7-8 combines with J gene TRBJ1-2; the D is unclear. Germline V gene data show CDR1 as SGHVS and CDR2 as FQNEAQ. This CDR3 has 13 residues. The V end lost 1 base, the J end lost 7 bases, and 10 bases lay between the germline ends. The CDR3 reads CASSLDIGSGYTF. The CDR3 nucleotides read TGTGCCAGCAGCTTAGATATCGGTAGTGGCTACACCTTC.

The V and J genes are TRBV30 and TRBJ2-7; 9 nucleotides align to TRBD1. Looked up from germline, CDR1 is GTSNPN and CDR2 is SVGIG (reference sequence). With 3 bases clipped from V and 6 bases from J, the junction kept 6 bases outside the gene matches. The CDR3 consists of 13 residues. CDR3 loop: CAWRTGGRFEQYF. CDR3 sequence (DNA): TGTGCCTGGAGGACAGGGGGGAGGTTCGAGCAGTACTTC.

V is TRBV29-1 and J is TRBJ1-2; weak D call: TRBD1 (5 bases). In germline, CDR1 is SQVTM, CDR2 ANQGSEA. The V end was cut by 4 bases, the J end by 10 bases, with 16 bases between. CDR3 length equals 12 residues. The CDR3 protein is CSVVRGLVDYTF. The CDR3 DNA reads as TGCAGCGTTGTCCGGGGGTTAGTCGACTACACCTTC.

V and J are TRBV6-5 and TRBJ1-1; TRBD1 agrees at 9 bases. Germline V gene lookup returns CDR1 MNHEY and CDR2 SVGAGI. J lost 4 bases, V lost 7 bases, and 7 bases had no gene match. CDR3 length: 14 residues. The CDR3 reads CASTMDRGGTEAFF. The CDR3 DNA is TGTGCCAGCACGATGGACAGGGGCGGCACTGAAGCTTTCTTT.

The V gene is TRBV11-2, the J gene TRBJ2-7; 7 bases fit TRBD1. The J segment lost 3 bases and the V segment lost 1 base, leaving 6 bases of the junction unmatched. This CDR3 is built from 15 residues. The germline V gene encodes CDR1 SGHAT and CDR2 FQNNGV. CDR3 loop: CASSLGTGYVYEQYF. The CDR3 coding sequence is TGTGCCAGCAGCTTAGGGACAGGTTACGTCTACGAGCAGTACTTC.

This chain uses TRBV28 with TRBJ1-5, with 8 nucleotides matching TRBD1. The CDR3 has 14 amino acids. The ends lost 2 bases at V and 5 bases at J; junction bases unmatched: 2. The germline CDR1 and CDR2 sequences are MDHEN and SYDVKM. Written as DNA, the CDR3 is TGTGCCAGCAGTTTACGACAGGGGTATCAGCCCCAGCATTTT. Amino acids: CASSLRQGYQPQHF.

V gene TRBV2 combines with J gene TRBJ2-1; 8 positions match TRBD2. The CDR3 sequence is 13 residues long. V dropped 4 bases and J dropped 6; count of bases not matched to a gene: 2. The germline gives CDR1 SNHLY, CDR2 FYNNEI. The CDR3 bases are TGTGCCAGCAGTGCTGGGACTAGCAATGAGCAGTTCTTC. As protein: CASSAGTSNEQFF. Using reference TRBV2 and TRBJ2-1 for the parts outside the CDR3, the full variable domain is EPEVTQTPSHQVTQMGQEVILRCVPISNHLYFYWYRQILGQKVEFLVSFYNNEISEKSEIFDDQFSVERPDGSNFTLKIRSTKLEDSAMYFCASSAGTSNEQFFGPGTRLTVL.

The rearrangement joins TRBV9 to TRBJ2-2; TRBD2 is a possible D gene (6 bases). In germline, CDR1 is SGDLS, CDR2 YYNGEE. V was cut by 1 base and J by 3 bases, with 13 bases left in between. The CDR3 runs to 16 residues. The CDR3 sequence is CASSVRAGRDTGELFF. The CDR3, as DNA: TGTGCCAGCAGCGTAAGGGCGGGGCGGGACACCGGGGAGCTGTTTTTT.

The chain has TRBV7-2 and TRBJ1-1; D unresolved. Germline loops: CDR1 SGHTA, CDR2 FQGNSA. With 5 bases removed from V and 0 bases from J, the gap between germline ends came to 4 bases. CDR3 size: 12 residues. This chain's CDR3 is CASSIMNTEAFF. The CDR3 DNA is TGTGCCAGCAGCATTATGAACACTGAAGCTTTCTTT.

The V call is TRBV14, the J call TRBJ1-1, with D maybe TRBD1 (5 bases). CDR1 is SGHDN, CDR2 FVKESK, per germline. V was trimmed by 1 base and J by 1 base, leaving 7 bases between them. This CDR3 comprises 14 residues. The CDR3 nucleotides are TGTGCCAGCAGCCAAGGGAGGGGGAACACTGAAGCTTTCTTT. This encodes CASSQGRGNTEAFF.

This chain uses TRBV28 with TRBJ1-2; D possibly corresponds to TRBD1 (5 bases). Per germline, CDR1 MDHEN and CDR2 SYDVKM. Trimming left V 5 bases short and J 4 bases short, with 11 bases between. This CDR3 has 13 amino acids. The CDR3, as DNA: TGTGCCAGCAGTGCCACAGGATCCTATGGCTACACCTTC. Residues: CASSATGSYGYTF.

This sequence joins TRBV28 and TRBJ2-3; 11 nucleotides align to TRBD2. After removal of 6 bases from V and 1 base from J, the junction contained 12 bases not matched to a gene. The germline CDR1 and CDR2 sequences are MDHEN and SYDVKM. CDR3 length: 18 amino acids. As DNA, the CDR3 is TGTGCCAGCAGCCCTAGGGCGGGACTAGCGGAACGCACAGATACGCAGTATTTT. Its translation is CASSPRAGLAERTDTQYF.

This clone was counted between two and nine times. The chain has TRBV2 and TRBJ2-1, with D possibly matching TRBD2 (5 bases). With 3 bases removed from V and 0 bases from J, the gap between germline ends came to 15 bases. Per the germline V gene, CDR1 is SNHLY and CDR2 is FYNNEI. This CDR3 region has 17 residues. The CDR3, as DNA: TGTGCCAGCAGTGATACCGCGGGCCTTGGCTCCTACAATGAGCAGTTCTTC. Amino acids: CASSDTAGLGSYNEQFF.

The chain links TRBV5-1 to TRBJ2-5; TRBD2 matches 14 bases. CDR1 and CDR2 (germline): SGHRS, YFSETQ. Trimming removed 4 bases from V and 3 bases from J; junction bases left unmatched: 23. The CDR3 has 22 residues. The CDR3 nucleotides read TGCGCCAGCAGCGCTAACCCCTCGGCCAGACTAGCGGGAGGGCGTGTAGAAGAGACCCAGTACTTC. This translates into CASSANPSARLAGGRVEETQYF. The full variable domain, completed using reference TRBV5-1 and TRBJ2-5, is KAGVTQTPRYLIKTRGQQVTLSCSPISGHRSVSWYQQTPGQGLQFLFEYFSETQRNKGNFPGRFSGRQFSNSRSEMNVSTLELGDSALYLCASSANPSARLAGGRVEETQYFGPGTRLLVL.

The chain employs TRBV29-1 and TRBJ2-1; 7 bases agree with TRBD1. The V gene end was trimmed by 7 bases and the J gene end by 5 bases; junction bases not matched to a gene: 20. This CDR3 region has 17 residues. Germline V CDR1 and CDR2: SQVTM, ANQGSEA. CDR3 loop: CSGQGFPGPTNNNEQFF. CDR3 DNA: TGCAGCGGACAGGGTTTTCCCGGACCAACAAATAACAATGAGCAGTTCTTC.

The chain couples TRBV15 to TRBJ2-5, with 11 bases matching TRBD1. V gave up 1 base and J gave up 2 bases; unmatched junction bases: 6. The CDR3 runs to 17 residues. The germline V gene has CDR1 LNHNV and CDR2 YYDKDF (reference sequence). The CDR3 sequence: CATSRVHGDRGQETQYF. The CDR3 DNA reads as TGTGCCACCAGCAGAGTTCACGGGGACAGGGGGCAAGAGACCCAGTACTTC. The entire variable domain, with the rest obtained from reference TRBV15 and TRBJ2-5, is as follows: DAMVIQNPRYQVTQFGKPVTLSCSQTLNHNVMYWYQQKSSQAPKLLFHYYDKDFNNEADTPDNFQSRRPNTSFCFLDIRSPGLGDTAMYLCATSRVHGDRGQETQYFGPGTRLLVL.